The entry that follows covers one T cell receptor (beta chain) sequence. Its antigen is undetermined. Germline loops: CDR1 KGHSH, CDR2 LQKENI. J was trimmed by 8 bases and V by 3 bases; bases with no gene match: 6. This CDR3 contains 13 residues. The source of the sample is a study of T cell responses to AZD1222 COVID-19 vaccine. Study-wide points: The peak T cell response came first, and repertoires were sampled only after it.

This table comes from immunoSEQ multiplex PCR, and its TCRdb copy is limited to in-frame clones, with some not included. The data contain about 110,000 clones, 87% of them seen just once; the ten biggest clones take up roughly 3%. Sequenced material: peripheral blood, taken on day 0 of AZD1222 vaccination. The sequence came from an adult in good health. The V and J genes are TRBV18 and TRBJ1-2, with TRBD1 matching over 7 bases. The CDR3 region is CASSPKQGHGYTF. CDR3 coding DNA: TGTGCCAGCTCACCTAAACAGGGGCACGGCTACACCTTC.